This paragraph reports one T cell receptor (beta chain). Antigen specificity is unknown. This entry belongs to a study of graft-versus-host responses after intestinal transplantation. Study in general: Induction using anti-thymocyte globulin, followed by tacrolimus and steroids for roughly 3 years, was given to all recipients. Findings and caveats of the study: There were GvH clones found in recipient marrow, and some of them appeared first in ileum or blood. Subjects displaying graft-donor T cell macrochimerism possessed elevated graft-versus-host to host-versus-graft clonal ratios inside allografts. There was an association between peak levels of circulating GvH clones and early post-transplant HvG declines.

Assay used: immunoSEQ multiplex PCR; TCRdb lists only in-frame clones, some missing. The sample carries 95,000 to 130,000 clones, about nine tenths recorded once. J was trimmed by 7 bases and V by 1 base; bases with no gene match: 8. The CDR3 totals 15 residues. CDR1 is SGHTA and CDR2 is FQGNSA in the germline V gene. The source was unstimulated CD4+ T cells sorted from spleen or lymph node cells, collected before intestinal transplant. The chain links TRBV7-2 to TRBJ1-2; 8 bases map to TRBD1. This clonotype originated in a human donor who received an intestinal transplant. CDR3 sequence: CASSLERTGTLGYTF. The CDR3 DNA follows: TGTGCCAGCAGCTTAGAAAGGACAGGGACGCTTGGCTACACCTTC.